These 31 T cell receptor beta chains were sequenced from one sample in a study of blood T cell repertoires in COVID-19. Data came from immunoSEQ multiplex PCR; TCRdb stores just in-frame clones and leaves some out. The sample lists a few hundred thousand clones; approximately 84% were seen once. The sequenced material came from PBMCs or T cells enriched from blood (not recorded which). The receptor source for this set is a man aged 50 to 60 who had recovered from COVID-19.

The sample holds one count of this clone. The rearrangement links TRBV28 to TRBJ2-7; weak D call: TRBD2 (6 bases). This CDR3 is built from 15 residues. V was trimmed by 4 bases and J by 3 bases, leaving 16 bases between them. The germline gives CDR1 MDHEN, CDR2 SYDVKM. CDR3 bases: TGTGCCAGCAGTTCTCTTACCCGACTAGGCTACGAGCAGTACTTC. Amino acids: CASSSLTRLGYEQYF.

V is TRBV29-1 and J is TRBJ2-7; 9 bases match TRBD1. Per germline, CDR1 SQVTM and CDR2 ANQGSEA. Trimming cost V 5 bases and J 6 bases; bases outside gene matches: 8. This CDR3 region has 13 residues. The CDR3 nucleotides read TGCAGCGTTTCGGGACAGGGATGGCGCGAGCAGTACTTC. This sequence encodes CSVSGQGWREQYF.

The V gene is TRBV6-1, the J gene TRBJ2-1; 10 positions agree with TRBD2. In germline, CDR1 is MNHNS, CDR2 SASEGT. J was trimmed by 4 bases and V by 3 bases; bases with no gene match: 3. The CDR3 covers 15 residues. The CDR3 is CASSDASGGYNEQFF. CDR3 DNA: TGTGCCAGCAGTGACGCTAGCGGGGGATACAATGAGCAGTTCTTC.

This clone occurred a few times. This sequence joins TRBV2 and TRBJ2-3; 8 nucleotides match TRBD1. CDR3 length: 15 amino acids. J lost 2 bases, V lost 6 bases, and 7 bases had no gene match. The germline gives CDR1 SNHLY, CDR2 FYNNEI. For the CDR3, the DNA is TGTGCCAGCAGCGGGACAGGAGTAAACACAGATACGCAGTATTTT. This sequence encodes CASSGTGVNTDTQYF.

The chain recombines TRBV5-1 with TRBJ2-4, with 8 bases identical to TRBD2. Germline V lookup: CDR1 SGHRS, CDR2 YFSETQ. Trimming removed 1 base from V and 9 bases from J; junction bases left unmatched: 12. There are 16 residues in the CDR3. CDR3 sequence (DNA): TGCGCCAGCAGCTTGTCCGCTACTAGCGGTGGTAGCATTCAGTACTTC. Its translation: CASSLSATSGGSIQYF.

As DNA, the CDR3 is TGCGCCAGCAGCTTGGTAGGGGATCATCAGCCCCAGCATTTT. Translating gives CASSLVGDHQPQHF. This chain connects TRBV5-1 to TRBJ1-5, with D perhaps TRBD1 (5 bases). Trimming cost V 0 bases and J 5 bases, with 9 bases left between them. This CDR3 region has 14 residues. Per the germline V gene, CDR1 is SGHRS and CDR2 is YFSETQ.

The chain recombines TRBV19 with TRBJ2-3; 11 bases match TRBD1. CDR1 is LNHDA and CDR2 is SQIVND in the germline V gene (reference sequence). The CDR3 totals 15 residues. The J segment lost 0 bases and the V segment lost 10 bases, leaving 6 bases of the junction unmatched. CDR3 DNA sequence: TGTGCCACTGCGGGACAGGGGGGTAGCACAGATACGCAGTATTTT. It specifies CATAGQGGSTDTQYF. Full variable domain (outside the CDR3, taken from reference TRBV19 and TRBJ2-3): DGGITQSPKYLFRKEGQNVTLSCEQNLNHDAMYWYRQDPGQGLRLIYYSQIVNDFQKGDIAEGYSVSREKKESFPLTVTSAQKNPTAFYLCATAGQGGSTDTQYFGPGTRLTVL.

The chain combines TRBV28 with TRBJ1-5; unclear D gene. Trimming shortened V by 6 bases and J by 7 bases, and 13 bases separated the two germline ends. CDR1 is MDHEN and CDR2 is SYDVKM in the germline V gene. The CDR3 loop spans 13 amino acids. For the CDR3, the DNA is TGTGCCAGCAGGCCCCACGGTCGACAGCCCCAGCATTTT. It codes for CASRPHGRQPQHF.

The rearrangement uses TRBV5-6 and TRBJ2-7; D uncertain. In germline, CDR1 is SGHDT, CDR2 YYEEEE. V lost 4 bases and J lost 6, with 20 bases in between. This CDR3 is 15 amino acids long. Here the CDR3 DNA reads TGTGCCAGCAGCACGAGGCAGTGGTCGTCCGGCGAGCAGTACTTC. This gives the protein CASSTRQWSSGEQYF.

In its sample, this clone was seen a few times. This chain joins TRBV5-1 and TRBJ2-2; 9 nucleotides align to TRBD1. V was clipped by 3 bases and J by 1 base; unmatched bases: 1. This CDR3 contains 15 residues. Germline assignment: CDR1 SGHRS and CDR2 YFSETQ. In DNA, the CDR3 is TGCGCCAGCAGCTGGGACAGGGTGAACACCGGGGAGCTGTTTTTT. Translating gives CASSWDRVNTGELFF.

V gene TRBV28 combines with J gene TRBJ1-4, with 7 bases aligning to TRBD1. With V trimmed by 3 bases and J by 8 bases, 6 bases remained unmatched. There are 14 residues in the CDR3. Germline CDR1 and CDR2: MDHEN and SYDVKM. CDR3 nucleotides: TGTGCCAGCAGTTTCAACAGGGGAGACGAAAAACTGTTTTTT. Residues: CASSFNRGDEKLFF.

The V and J genes are TRBV5-4 and TRBJ2-7; D is perhaps TRBD1 (5 bases). The germline gives CDR1 SGHNT, CDR2 YYREEE (reference sequence). CDR3 size: 13 residues. Trimming pared 3 bases from V and 2 bases from J, leaving 9 bases between. The CDR3 sequence: CASSSRQTYEQYF. The CDR3 region has the DNA TGTGCCAGCAGCTCCCGACAGACCTACGAGCAGTACTTC.

The chain combines TRBV19 with TRBJ1-1, with a weak D call TRBD1 (6 bases). Looked up from germline, CDR1 is LNHDA and CDR2 is SQIVND (reference sequence). The CDR3 length is 12 residues. The V end was cut by 7 bases, the J end by 4 bases, with 10 bases between. CDR3 region: CASKHRVTEAFF. In nucleotides, the CDR3 is TGTGCCAGTAAACACAGGGTCACTGAAGCTTTCTTT.

About this clone itself: The junction differs from germline at one of its ends, possibly a read error. The chain combines TRBV2 with TRBJ1-4, with D tentatively TRBD1 (6 bases). CDR1 is SNHLY, CDR2 FYNNEI, per germline. The CDR3 is made up of 15 amino acids. The CDR3 protein is CASSDPTGSNAKLFF. The CDR3 nucleotides read TGTGCCAGCAGCGATCCCACAGGGAGTAATGCAAAACTGTTTTTT. The full variable domain, with the rest looked up from reference TRBV2 and TRBJ1-4, is EPEVTQTPSHQVTQMGQEVILRCVPISNHLYFYWYRQILGQKVEFLVSFYNNEISEKSEIFDDQFSVERPDGSNFTLKIRSTKLEDSAMYFCASSDPTGSNAKLFFGSGTQLSVL.

J is TRBJ2-3 and V is TRBV2; D perhaps matches TRBD2 (5 bases). Trimming left V 8 bases short and J 6 bases short, with 24 bases between. Germline CDR1 reads SNHLY; CDR2 reads FYNNEI. The CDR3 has 16 residues. CDR3 in DNA: TGTGCCAGCGATTCAGGAGGTATCAGAGCTCTTGATACGCAGTATTTT. Its protein product is CASDSGGIRALDTQYF.

This chain connects TRBV7-8 to TRBJ2-2; a weak D match, TRBD2 (6 bases). The CDR3 runs to 13 residues. Germline V gives CDR1 SGHVS, CDR2 FQNEAQ. V lost 5 bases and J lost 8, with 12 bases in between. The chain's CDR3 is CASSRDSPGELFF. CDR3 in DNA: TGTGCCAGCAGCCGGGACTCCCCAGGGGAGCTGTTTTTT.

At least ten counts were recorded for this clone. This rearrangement joins TRBV2 to TRBJ2-3; D is ambiguous. V was clipped by 7 bases and J by 3 bases, with 8 bases between them. Germline CDR1 reads SNHLY; CDR2 reads FYNNEI. This CDR3 comprises 12 residues. The CDR3 DNA reads TGTGCCAGCAACGAGAGAACAGATACGCAGTATTTT. Its translation is CASNERTDTQYF.

This clone was seen once. V is TRBV12-3 or TRBV12-4 and J is TRBJ1-1; no definite D call. This CDR3 contains 13 residues. The V end was cut by 1 base, the J end by 1 base, with 4 bases between. The DNA for the CDR3 is TGTGCCAGCAGTTTAGGGCAGAACACTGAAGCTTTCTTT. Amino acids: CASSLGQNTEAFF.

This clone was counted only a few times. The chain couples TRBV19 to TRBJ2-5; perhaps TRBD2 as D (7 bases). CDR3 length: 19 amino acids. The germline gives CDR1 LNHDA, CDR2 SQIVND (reference sequence). V lost 3 bases, J lost 4 bases, and 27 bases lay in between. CDR3 protein: CASSIPLGGGMVRPETQYF. The CDR3 bases are TGTGCCAGTAGTATCCCTCTTGGGGGGGGCATGGTTAGACCAGAGACCCAGTACTTC.

This clone was observed a few times. V gene TRBV29-1 combines with J gene TRBJ1-4; 8 nucleotides line up with TRBD1. The ends lost 6 bases at V and 2 bases at J; junction bases unmatched: 2. CDR1 and CDR2 from the germline V gene are SQVTM and ANQGSEA. This CDR3 contains 13 residues. CDR3 sequence (DNA): TGCAGCGTCTGGACAGGGACTAATGAAAAACTGTTTTTT. Translation: CSVWTGTNEKLFF.

The chain links TRBV3-1 (or the pseudogene TRBV3-2) to TRBJ1-4, with a tentative D call TRBD1 (5 bases). Trimming removed 0 bases from V and 7 bases from J, with 15 bases in between. CDR3 length: 16 amino acids. The germline V gene has CDR1 LGHDT and CDR2 YNNKEL (reference sequence). The CDR3 DNA sequence: TGTGCCAGCAGCCAAGACGGTTGGGGGGGAGGTGAAAAACTGTTTTTT. This codes for CASSQDGWGGGEKLFF.

The chain recombines TRBV29-1 with TRBJ1-2; D remains ambiguous. The CDR3 totals 12 residues. Germline loops: CDR1 SQVTM, CDR2 ANQGSEA. Trimming shortened V by 7 bases and J by 0 bases, and 9 bases separated the two germline ends. The CDR3 sequence: CSDIVSNYGYTF. For the CDR3, the DNA is TGCAGCGACATTGTATCTAACTATGGCTACACCTTC.

This clone was found a few times. CDR3 loop: CATSRAVTQPQHF. Written as DNA, the CDR3 is TGTGCCACCAGCAGAGCAGTAACTCAGCCCCAGCATTTT. The rearrangement joins TRBV15 to TRBJ1-5; D uncertain. V gave up 1 base and J gave up 6 bases, with 7 bases separating them. The CDR3 has 13 amino acids. Per the germline V gene, CDR1 is LNHNV and CDR2 is YYDKDF (reference sequence).

The chain links TRBV18 to TRBJ1-1; no firm D call. V lost 4 bases and J 5 bases, leaving 14 bases between the germline ends. From germline, CDR1 is KGHSH and CDR2 LQKENI. There are 14 residues in the CDR3. CDR3 loop: CASSLRAGRTEAFF. In DNA, the CDR3 is TGTGCCAGCTCACTGCGGGCGGGTCGGACTGAAGCTTTCTTT. The full variable domain, rest sourced from reference TRBV18 and TRBJ1-1, is NAGVMQNPRHLVRRRGQEARLRCSPMKGHSHVYWYRQLPEEGLKFMVYLQKENIIDESGMPKERFSAEFPKEGPSILRIQQVVRGDSAAYFCASSLRAGRTEAFFGQGTRLTVV.

The DNA of the CDR3 is TGTGCCAGTAGTCTGCTACAGCGGCCGAGCACAGATACGCAGTATTTT. Translation gives CASSLLQRPSTDTQYF. The V call is TRBV19, the J call TRBJ2-3; a weak D match, TRBD2 (5 bases). This CDR3 is 16 amino acids long. Germline CDR1 LNHDA, CDR2 SQIVND (reference sequence). Trimming removed 5 bases at V and 0 bases at J, with 15 bases between.

The CDR3 sequence: CAISGERGGEQYF. The CDR3 coding sequence is TGTGCCATCAGTGGGGAGAGGGGAGGGGAGCAGTACTTC. This chain connects TRBV10-3 to TRBJ2-7; 7 bases fit TRBD2. CDR3 size: 13 residues. CDR1 and CDR2 (germline): ENHRY, SYGVKD. After removal of 4 bases from V and 7 bases from J, the junction contained 7 bases not matched to a gene.

This CDR3 is CASSEARGSRGEKLFF. The CDR3 region has the DNA TGTGCCAGCAGTGAAGCGCGGGGGTCTAGAGGTGAAAAACTGTTTTTT. The V call is TRBV6-1, the J call TRBJ1-4, with a tentative D call TRBD1 (5 bases). This CDR3 comprises 16 residues. Between the trimmed V and J ends, which lost 0 bases and 7 bases, there was a span of 15 bases. The germline V gene encodes CDR1 MNHNS and CDR2 SASEGT.

This chain uses TRBV14 with TRBJ2-1; 8 nucleotides agree with TRBD2. The CDR3 contains 18 residues. The germline V gene has CDR1 SGHDN and CDR2 FVKESK. Trimming at V came to 1 base and at J to 4 bases, leaving 12 bases not matched to a gene. CDR3 coding DNA: TGTGCCAGCAGCCAAGGCTTACTAGCGGTCGGTGCGTACAATGAGCAGTTCTTC. Protein: CASSQGLLAVGAYNEQFF. The full variable domain, with the rest looked up from reference TRBV14 and TRBJ2-1, is EAGVTQFPSHSVIEKGQTVTLRCDPISGHDNLYWYRRVMGKEIKFLLHFVKESKQDESGMPNNRFLAERTGGTYSTLKVQPAELEDSGVYFCASSQGLLAVGAYNEQFFGPGTRLTVL.

The chain carries TRBV7-2 and TRBJ1-5; no clear D gene. V gave up 2 bases and J gave up 0 bases, with 8 bases separating them. This CDR3 is built from 15 residues. CDR1 is SGHTA and CDR2 is FQGNSA in the germline V gene. CDR3 nucleotides: TGTGCCAGCAGCTTAAACACCCTTAGCAATCAGCCCCAGCATTTT. Amino acids: CASSLNTLSNQPQHF.

This rearrangement joins TRBV18 to TRBJ2-2; possible D gene TRBD1, 5 bases. V dropped 8 bases and J dropped 6 bases, with 13 bases sitting between them. This CDR3 contains 13 residues. CDR1 is KGHSH and CDR2 is LQKENI in the germline V gene. CDR3 nucleotides: TGTGCCAGCACAACATCCAGGGCCGGGGAGCTGTTTTTT. Protein sequence: CASTTSRAGELFF. The variable domain in full, completed from reference TRBV18 and TRBJ2-2, reads NAGVMQNPRHLVRRRGQEARLRCSPMKGHSHVYWYRQLPEEGLKFMVYLQKENIIDESGMPKERFSAEFPKEGPSILRIQQVVRGDSAAYFCASTTSRAGELFFGEGSRLTVL.

The genes are TRBV10-3 and TRBJ2-2; 10 bases fit TRBD2. J lost 8 bases, V lost 10 bases, and 7 bases had no gene match. The CDR3 is made up of 13 amino acids. CDR1 and CDR2 from the germline V gene are ENHRY and SYGVKD. The CDR3 protein is CATGTSGEGELFF. The CDR3 nucleotides are TGTGCCACCGGAACTAGCGGGGAGGGGGAGCTGTTTTTT.